These 32 T cell receptor beta chains share one sample of origin, sequenced in a study of blood T cell repertoires in COVID-19. The protocol was immunoSEQ multiplex PCR, while the TCRdb copy is restricted to in-frame clones and leaves out a portion. The profile shows around 180,000 clones, 80% to 85% of them singletons. Sequenced sample: peripheral blood. All receptors come from a woman aged 25 to 39 with acute or convalescent COVID-19.

This chain joins TRBV11-2 and TRBJ2-1; tentative D call: TRBD1 (6 bases). V dropped 1 base and J dropped 0 bases, with 19 bases sitting between them. This CDR3 has 19 residues. CDR1 and CDR2 (germline): SGHAT, FQNNGV. The CDR3 loop reads CASSLASGAPGRSYNEQFF. CDR3 DNA: TGTGCCAGCAGCTTAGCGTCAGGGGCCCCTGGGCGCTCCTACAATGAGCAGTTCTTC.

The CDR3 protein is CASSLYPGQPLHSAQHF. CDR3 in DNA: TGTGCCAGCAGTTTGTATCCGGGACAGCCTCTTCATTCAGCCCAGCATTTT. V gene TRBV27 combines with J gene TRBJ1-5; 7 bases fit TRBD1. Germline trimming cut 3 bases from V and 11 bases from J; bases unmatched to any gene: 19. Germline lookup yields CDR1 MNHEY and CDR2 SMNVEV (reference sequence). The CDR3 has 17 residues.

V gene TRBV5-1 combines with J gene TRBJ1-2, with 7 nucleotides matching TRBD1. Germline V CDR1 and CDR2: SGHRS, YFSETQ. The CDR3 length is 13 residues. The V segment lost 4 bases and the J segment 8 bases; nucleotides outside the gene matches: 8. CDR3 nucleotides: TGCGCCAGCAGCGCCGAGGGGGCTCGGGGCTACACCTTC. Translated, it gives CASSAEGARGYTF.

The rearrangement links TRBV6-5 to TRBJ1-4, with TRBD1 identical over 8 bases. The V and J ends lost 2 bases and 10 bases, in that order; junction bases with no gene match: 12. The CDR3 loop spans 16 amino acids. The germline V gene has CDR1 MNHEY and CDR2 SVGAGI. The CDR3 nucleotides are TGTGCCAGCAGTTACGATACAGGGGGTGGTAAGGGAAAACTGTTTTTT. It is translated as CASSYDTGGGKGKLFF.

V gene TRBV2 combines with J gene TRBJ1-6; D possibly corresponds to TRBD1 (6 bases). V shed 8 bases and J shed 4 bases, with 15 bases lying between them. Germline CDR1 and CDR2: SNHLY and FYNNEI. The CDR3 runs 15 residues. CDR3 nucleotide sequence: TGTGCCAGCGGGGGGGCGGCAGCTTATAATTCACCCCTCCACTTT. It is translated as CASGGAAAYNSPLHF.

This chain links TRBV5-1 with TRBJ1-2; 8 positions match TRBD1. V lost 4 bases to trimming and J lost 6 bases; unmatched junction nucleotides: 8. Per germline, CDR1 SGHRS and CDR2 YFSETQ. The CDR3 runs to 14 residues. The CDR3 DNA sequence: TGCGCCAGCAGCGTCGTGACAGGGGTGAATGGCTACACCTTC. Amino acids: CASSVVTGVNGYTF. Together with reference TRBV5-1 and TRBJ1-2, the CDR3 gives the full variable domain: KAGVTQTPRYLIKTRGQQVTLSCSPISGHRSVSWYQQTPGQGLQFLFEYFSETQRNKGNFPGRFSGRQFSNSRSEMNVSTLELGDSALYLCASSVVTGVNGYTFGSGTRLTVV.

The V gene is TRBV30, the J gene TRBJ1-1; D not resolved. The length of the CDR3 is 13 residues. The ends were cut back, 2 bases at V and 1 base at J, with 8 bases in the middle. Germline V gene data show CDR1 as GTSNPN and CDR2 as SVGIG (reference sequence). CDR3 loop: CAWSQRENTEAFF. The CDR3 nucleotides read TGTGCCTGGAGTCAGCGGGAGAACACTGAAGCTTTCTTT.

The chain carries TRBV5-1 and TRBJ1-1; D uncertain. V was cut by 0 bases and J by 0 bases, with 9 bases left in between. The CDR3 contains 15 residues. Germline V gene data show CDR1 as SGHRS and CDR2 as YFSETQ. The CDR3 region has the DNA TGCGCCAGCAGCTTGGGGGGAGTCGTGAACACTGAAGCTTTCTTT. This codes for CASSLGGVVNTEAFF.

The chain uses TRBV11-2 and TRBJ2-3, with 8 nucleotides matching TRBD1. The CDR3 is 17 amino acids. The junction had 15 bases not matched to a gene; V was cut back by 6 bases and J by 4 bases. Germline V gives CDR1 SGHAT, CDR2 FQNNGV. CDR3 protein: CASRRDQGARPADTQYF. In DNA form, the CDR3 reads TGTGCCAGCAGGCGAGATCAGGGGGCGCGTCCAGCAGATACGCAGTATTTT.

The chain combines TRBV30 with TRBJ1-5; a possible D gene is TRBD1 (5 bases). The V gene's germline CDR1 is GTSNPN and CDR2 SVGIG (reference sequence). The CDR3 loop spans 15 amino acids. Trimming took 3 bases from V and 1 from J, leaving 13 bases between them. CDR3 sequence: CAWRMAGGSNQPQHF. CDR3 bases: TGTGCCTGGAGAATGGCGGGGGGAAGCAATCAGCCCCAGCATTTT.

V and J are TRBV27 and TRBJ2-5; TRBD1 is a possible D gene (6 bases). The CDR3 runs to 14 residues. Germline values: CDR1 MNHEY, CDR2 SMNVEV (reference sequence). Deletions cut 6 bases from V and 5 bases from J, with 16 bases between. CDR3 amino acids: CASSKTGPRETQYF. The CDR3 DNA follows: TGTGCCAGCAGCAAAACAGGGCCCAGGGAGACCCAGTACTTC.

The chain links TRBV28 to TRBJ2-1; D is ambiguous. Trimming stripped 1 base from V and 2 bases from J, with 6 bases between. Germline-derived CDR1 and CDR2 are MDHEN and SYDVKM. The CDR3 is made up of 14 amino acids. CDR3 loop: CASSLFQAYNEQFF. CDR3 sequence (DNA): TGTGCCAGCAGTTTATTCCAGGCCTACAATGAGCAGTTCTTC.

The V call is TRBV28, the J call TRBJ2-7, with 9 bases aligning to TRBD2. CDR3 size: 15 residues. Germline V gene lookup returns CDR1 MDHEN and CDR2 SYDVKM. J was trimmed by 3 bases and V by 6 bases; bases with no gene match: 9. CDR3 nucleotide sequence: TGTGCCAGCAGGGGATCAGAACTAGCGGGCTACGAGCAGTACTTC. Its translation: CASRGSELAGYEQYF.

This clone occurred once. The rearrangement joins TRBV4-1 to TRBJ2-5; 11 nucleotides line up with TRBD1. Germline CDR1 MGHRA, CDR2 YSYEKL. The CDR3 is made up of 18 amino acids. V shed 4 bases, J shed 5 bases, and the junction held 15 bases outside the gene matches. CDR3 residues: CASSRLIGGQGVSETQYF. The CDR3 nucleotides are TGCGCCAGCAGCCGACTCATTGGGGGACAGGGGGTGAGTGAGACCCAGTACTTC.

The CDR3 loop is CASSDSIARTYEQYF. CDR3 bases: TGTGCCAGCAGTGACTCGATTGCGCGGACCTACGAGCAGTACTTC. The chain is built from TRBV6-4 and TRBJ2-7, with unresolved D. The CDR3 extends over 15 amino acids. Germline V gene lookup returns CDR1 MRHNA and CDR2 SNTAGT. Trimming shortened V by 0 bases and J by 2 bases, and 11 bases separated the two germline ends.

This clone turned up a few times. The chain is built from TRBV27 and TRBJ1-6; tentatively, D is TRBD1 (6 bases). CDR1 and CDR2 from the germline V gene are MNHEY and SMNVEV (reference sequence). Trimming pared 0 bases from V and 8 bases from J, leaving 11 bases between. This CDR3 is 15 amino acids long. The CDR3 region is CASSLSQGRYSPLHF. CDR3 DNA sequence: TGTGCCAGCAGTTTATCTCAGGGGAGATATTCACCCCTCCACTTT.

This clone was seen only once. CDR3 in DNA: TGTGCCAGTAGTCCTCGACAGGGAAGGGCTGGCTACAATGAGCAGTTCTTC. Protein product: CASSPRQGRAGYNEQFF. The V gene is TRBV19, the J gene TRBJ2-1; the match to TRBD1 covers 7 bases. This CDR3 is 17 amino acids long. Germline CDR1 is LNHDA and CDR2 is SQIVND (reference sequence). With V trimmed by 5 bases and J by 3 bases, 13 bases remained unmatched.

This clone was recorded once. V gene TRBV7-2 combines with J gene TRBJ2-3, with TRBD1 matching 9 bases. Trimming removed 5 bases from V and 1 base from J; junction bases left unmatched: 10. Germline CDR1 is SGHTA and CDR2 is FQGNSA. This CDR3 comprises 17 residues. CDR3 sequence: CASSNTGTGIGTDTQYF. The CDR3 DNA sequence: TGTGCCAGCAGCAACACCGGGACAGGGATTGGCACAGATACGCAGTATTTT.

The gene calls are TRBV7-9 and TRBJ2-3, with 7 bases that match TRBD2. The CDR3 runs 15 residues. The germline V gene encodes CDR1 SEHNR and CDR2 FQNEAQ (reference sequence). Unmatched junction bases numbered 7, after V lost 5 bases and J lost 2 bases. The CDR3 region is CASSPLGGYTDTQYF. CDR3 sequence (DNA): TGTGCCAGCAGCCCCCTGGGGGGGTACACAGATACGCAGTATTTT.

Details on this clone: The junction shows a germline mismatch at one end, possibly a read error. The rearrangement joins TRBV7-8 to TRBJ2-6; no reliable D call. This CDR3 has 14 residues. Germline CDR1 SGHVS, CDR2 FQNEAQ. The CDR3 here is CASDTVSEANVLTF. CDR3 sequence (DNA): TGTGCCAGTGACACAGTCTCTGAGGCCAACGTCCTGACTTTC.

V gene TRBV19 combines with J gene TRBJ2-7, with TRBD2 as a possible D gene (6 bases). Trimming removed 6 bases from V and 4 bases from J, with 22 bases in between. The CDR3 runs to 16 residues. The germline gives CDR1 LNHDA, CDR2 SQIVND (reference sequence). CDR3: CASSRDRGPGGYEQYF. CDR3 bases: TGTGCCAGTAGCCGAGACCGAGGGCCTGGAGGGTACGAGCAGTACTTC.

The V and J genes are TRBV19 and TRBJ1-6; 7 nucleotides agree with TRBD1. The ends lost 6 bases at V and 9 bases at J; junction bases unmatched: 5. The CDR3 is made up of 13 amino acids. Per germline, CDR1 LNHDA and CDR2 SQIVND (reference sequence). The CDR3 protein is CASRPDRVSPLHF. CDR3 DNA sequence: TGTGCCAGTAGACCCGACAGGGTTTCACCCCTCCACTTT.

This rearrangement joins TRBV6-5 to TRBJ1-2; D is ambiguous. Trimming left V 4 bases short and J 1 base short, with 10 bases between. Germline V gene sequence: CDR1 MNHEY, CDR2 SVGAGI. The CDR3 covers 14 residues. CDR3 nucleotide sequence: TGTGCCAGCAGTTTTCGAGGGCATAACTATGGCTACACCTTC. Its protein is CASSFRGHNYGYTF.

The V call is TRBV5-1, the J call TRBJ2-5; 9 bases are a match to TRBD1. CDR3 length: 15 amino acids. V dropped 6 bases and J dropped 5; count of bases not matched to a gene: 11. CDR1 SGHRS and CDR2 YFSETQ come from the germline V gene. The CDR3 nucleotides read TGCGCCAGCAAAAAAACAGGGGGCGGCGGTGAGACCCAGTACTTC. Translation gives CASKKTGGGGETQYF.

The V gene is TRBV7-2, the J gene TRBJ1-3; D is possibly TRBD1 (6 bases). The CDR3 spans 15 residues. Germline V CDR1 and CDR2: SGHTA, FQGNSA. V was shortened by 0 bases and J by 4 bases, with 10 bases between the two germline ends. CDR3 bases: TGTGCCAGCAGCTTAGCACAGGGATTGGGAAACACCATATATTTT. It translates to CASSLAQGLGNTIYF.

The genes are TRBV5-8 and TRBJ1-4; D remains ambiguous. V was shortened by 3 bases and J by 4 bases, with 16 bases between the two germline ends. The length of the CDR3 is 16 residues. Germline V lookup: CDR1 SGHTS, CDR2 YDEGEE. The CDR3 nucleotides read TGTGCCAGCAGCTCGGATCGTGGGCAGTTTAATGAAAAACTGTTTTTT. Translated: CASSSDRGQFNEKLFF.

The chain links TRBV3-1 (or the pseudogene TRBV3-2) to TRBJ2-1; 7 nucleotides align to TRBD2. The CDR3 length is 15 residues. The ends lost 1 base at V and 4 bases at J; junction bases unmatched: 4. The germline V gene encodes CDR1 LGHDT and CDR2 YNNKEL (reference sequence). DNA of the CDR3: TGTGCCAGCAGCCAAGTTGCTAGCGGTTACAATGAGCAGTTCTTC. Translated, it gives CASSQVASGYNEQFF.

The V call is TRBV5-1, the J call TRBJ2-1; TRBD2 agrees at 11 bases. Germline V gene data show CDR1 as SGHRS and CDR2 as YFSETQ. The CDR3 has 15 residues. V lost 4 bases, J lost 5 bases, and 5 bases stayed unmatched. In DNA, the CDR3 is TGCGCCAGCAGCCATGGGACTAGCGGTAACAATGAGCAGTTCTTC. Its protein product is CASSHGTSGNNEQFF.

This clone was seen only a few times. The J gene is TRBJ2-7, the V gene TRBV28, with 8 bases that match TRBD2. The CDR3 sequence is 16 residues long. With V trimmed by 5 bases and J by 5 bases, 14 bases remained unmatched. Germline lookup yields CDR1 MDHEN and CDR2 SYDVKM. CDR3 sequence reads: CASSPPGGAGLNEQYF. DNA for the CDR3: TGTGCCAGCAGTCCCCCGGGGGGGGCAGGGCTAAACGAGCAGTACTTC.

The chain couples TRBV28 to TRBJ2-7; D gene uncertain. Germline values: CDR1 MDHEN, CDR2 SYDVKM. Trimming left V 2 bases short and J 2 bases short, with 7 bases between. The length of the CDR3 is 13 residues. The CDR3 bases are TGTGCCAGCAGTTTACCCCCTCCCTACGAGCAGTACTTC. Protein sequence: CASSLPPPYEQYF. The variable domain in full, with the rest retrieved from reference TRBV28 and TRBJ2-7, is DVKVTQSSRYLVKRTGEKVFLECVQDMDHENMFWYRQDPGLGLRLIYFSYDVKMKEKGDIPEGYSVSREKKERFSLILESASTNQTSMYLCASSLPPPYEQYFGPGTRLTVT.

Regarding this clone: The junction does not match germline at one end; this may be a read error. This sequence joins TRBV6-4 and TRBJ2-1, with TRBD2 matching over 12 bases. The CDR3 runs 18 residues. From germline, CDR1 is MRHNA and CDR2 SNTAGT. The DNA for the CDR3 is TGTGCCAGCAGTCACTCGACTAGCGGGGGAAGCTCCTACAATGAGCAGTTCTTC. Translation: CASSHSTSGGSSYNEQFF.

J is TRBJ2-3 and V is TRBV5-1; 9 nucleotides agree with TRBD1. CDR1 and CDR2 from the germline V gene are SGHRS and YFSETQ. This CDR3 spans 15 amino acids. The junction had 7 bases not matched to a gene; V was cut back by 5 bases and J by 3 bases. The CDR3 nucleotides read TGCGCCAGCAGTTTATACAGGGGGCAGACAGATACGCAGTATTTT. Encoded protein: CASSLYRGQTDTQYF.